Listed below are T cell receptor beta chains from one sample, sequenced in a study of radiotherapy plus CTLA-4 blockade in lung cancer. Generated by immunoSEQ multiplex PCR, the TCRdb table keeps only in-frame clones and is missing some. This sample has about 98,000 clones, with 80% to 85% found just once. The specimen comprised peripheral blood, sampled from a patient treated with radiotherapy plus ipilimumab. The receptors were sampled from a human donor with non-small cell lung cancer who had a partial response to radiotherapy plus ipilimumab. The CDR3 runs from the conserved cysteine through the conserved F or W. Each record gives: CDR3 DNA, CDR3 protein, J gene, D gene, clone size, V gene. D genes are given only for firm matches. A clone size is listed for some rows: how often the clone was seen (once, few, many), or a class if it is expanded.

TGTGCCAGCAGTTTAGGGGGGAGGCTCACCGGGGAGCTGTTTTTT CASSLGGRLTGELFF TRBJ2-2 - - TRBV28
TGTGCCAGCAGCCTCCTGCGGGAGGGCCAAGAGACCCAGTACTTC CASSLLREGQETQYF TRBJ2-5 TRBD2 few TRBV7-9
TGTGCCAGCAGCCCCCAGGGGATTTACAATGAGCAGTTCTTC CASSPQGIYNEQFF TRBJ2-1 - - TRBV7-2
TGTGCCAGCAGCTTAGGGGGGACTAGGGGGTGGAATGAGCAGTTCTTC CASSLGGTRGWNEQFF TRBJ2-1 TRBD2 once TRBV7-2
TGTGCCAGCTCACCACCTGCGGGGTCGAAAGAGACCCAGTACTTC CASSPPAGSKETQYF TRBJ2-5 - once TRBV18
TGCAGCGTTGAACCCTCCCCGGGTCAAGAGCAGTTCTTC CSVEPSPGQEQFF TRBJ2-1 - - TRBV29-1
TGTGCCAGCAGGGACAGGGATCAGCCCCAGCATTTT CASRDRDQPQHF TRBJ1-5 TRBD1 - TRBV2
TGCGTCAGCAGTGCGGCACAGGGAGATCAGCCCCAGCATTTT CVSSAAQGDQPQHF TRBJ1-5 - - TRBV10-2
TGTGCCAGCAGCTTAGAAGGACAGAGCTATGGCTACACCTTC CASSLEGQSYGYTF TRBJ1-2 - - TRBV13
TGTGCCAGCAGTGAAGGGGACAGGCCGACCTACGAGCAGTACTTC CASSEGDRPTYEQYF TRBJ2-7 TRBD1 once TRBV2
TGTGCCAGCACCCCAGGGACTAACTATGGCTACACCTTC CASTPGTNYGYTF TRBJ1-2 - - TRBV28
TGCGCCAGCAGCCTCTCAGCGGGCCCCAGCACAGATACGCAGTATTTT CASSLSAGPSTDTQYF TRBJ2-3 - - TRBV5-1
TGTGCCATCAGGGGGACAGGGGTGGGGGGTTTTGAGCAGTACTTC CAIRGTGVGGFEQYF TRBJ2-7 TRBD1 - TRBV10-3
TGTGCCAGCCAACGACAGGCACCAAGCTATGGCTACACCTTC CASQRQAPSYGYTF TRBJ1-2 - - TRBV19
TGTGCCAGCAGTCCGTCGACAGGGGATACTAACTATGGCTACACCTTC CASSPSTGDTNYGYTF TRBJ1-2 TRBD1 - TRBV27
TGTGCCAGCAGCTTATCTCGGGGGTATAGCAATCAGCCCCAGCATTTT CASSLSRGYSNQPQHF TRBJ1-5 - - TRBV11-2
TGTGCCAGCAGTGGCCTGGGTAGCGGATCTTACAATGAGCAGTTCTTC CASSGLGSGSYNEQFF TRBJ2-1 - - TRBV27
TGTGCCAGCAGCTTGAGGAGCGTCTCTGGAAACACCATATATTTT CASSLRSVSGNTIYF TRBJ1-3 - - TRBV5-5
TGTGCCACCTCGCGGGCGGGAACCACCGGGGAGCTGTTTTTT CATSRAGTTGELFF TRBJ2-2 - - TRBV19
TGTGCCAGCAGCTTAGGAGGAAACACAGATACGCAGTATTTT CASSLGGNTDTQYF TRBJ2-3 - - TRBV7-9
TGTGCCACCAGCATACGGAGAGGCCGGAGCACAGATACGCAGTATTTT CATSIRRGRSTDTQYF TRBJ2-3 - - TRBV15
TGTGCCAGCAGTTACCGAGCCGGGACAGACTTC CASSYRAGTDF TRBJ1-2 TRBD1 - TRBV28